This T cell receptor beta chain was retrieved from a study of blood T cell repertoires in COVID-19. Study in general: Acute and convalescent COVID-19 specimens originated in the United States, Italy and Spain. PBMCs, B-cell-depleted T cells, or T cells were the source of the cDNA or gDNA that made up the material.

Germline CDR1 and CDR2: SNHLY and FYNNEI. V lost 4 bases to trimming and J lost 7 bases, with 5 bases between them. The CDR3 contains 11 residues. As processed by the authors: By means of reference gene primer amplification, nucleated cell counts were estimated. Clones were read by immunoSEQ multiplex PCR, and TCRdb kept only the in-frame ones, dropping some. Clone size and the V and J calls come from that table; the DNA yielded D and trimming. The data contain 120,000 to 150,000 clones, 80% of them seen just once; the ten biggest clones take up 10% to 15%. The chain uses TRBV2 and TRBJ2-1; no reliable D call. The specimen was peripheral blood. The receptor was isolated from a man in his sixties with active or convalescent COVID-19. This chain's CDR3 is CASSVQNEQFF. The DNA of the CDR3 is TGTGCCAGCAGTGTTCAAAATGAGCAGTTCTTC.